This T cell receptor (beta chain) appears in the sequencing data of a study of immune cell composition in non-small cell lung cancer. This clone is a singleton in its sample. Antigen: not known. Libraries were prepared by immunoSEQ multiplex PCR; TCRdb keeps only in-frame clonotypes and omits some of them. The repertoire holds 4,000 to 5,000 clones, with about 80% as singletons. Study conclusions and caveats: Tumour TCR-beta clonality was not significantly tied to smoking pack-years.

The CDR3 extends over 14 amino acids. Trimming cost V 6 bases and J 9 bases; bases outside gene matches: 9. Germline values: CDR1 MNHEY, CDR2 SVGAGI. Sequenced material: lung tumor tissue. The clonotype was recovered from a human donor with non-small cell lung cancer. The chain recombines TRBV6-5 with TRBJ2-1; TRBD2 agrees at 9 bases. In nucleotides, the CDR3 is TGTGCCAGCAGAGTGGGGGCGGGAGGGGGTGAGCAGTTCTTC. Protein product: CASRVGAGGGEQFF.